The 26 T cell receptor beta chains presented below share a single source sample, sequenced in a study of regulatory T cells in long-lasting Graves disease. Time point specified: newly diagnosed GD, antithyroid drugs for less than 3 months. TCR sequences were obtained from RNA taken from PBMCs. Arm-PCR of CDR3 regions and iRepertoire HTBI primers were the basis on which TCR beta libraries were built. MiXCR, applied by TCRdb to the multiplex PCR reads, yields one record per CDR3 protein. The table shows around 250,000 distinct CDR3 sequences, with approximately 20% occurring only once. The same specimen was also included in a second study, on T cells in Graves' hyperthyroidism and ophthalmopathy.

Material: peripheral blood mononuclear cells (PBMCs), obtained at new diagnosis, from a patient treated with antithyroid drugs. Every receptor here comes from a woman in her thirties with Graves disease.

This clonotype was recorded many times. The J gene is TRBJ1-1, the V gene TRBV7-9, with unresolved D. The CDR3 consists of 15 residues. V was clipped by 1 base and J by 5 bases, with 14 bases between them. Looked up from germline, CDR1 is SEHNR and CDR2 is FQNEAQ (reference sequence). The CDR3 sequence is CASSLEGSRGTEAFF. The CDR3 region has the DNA TGTGCCAGCAGCTTAGAAGGCTCAAGAGGGACTGAAGCTTTCTTT.

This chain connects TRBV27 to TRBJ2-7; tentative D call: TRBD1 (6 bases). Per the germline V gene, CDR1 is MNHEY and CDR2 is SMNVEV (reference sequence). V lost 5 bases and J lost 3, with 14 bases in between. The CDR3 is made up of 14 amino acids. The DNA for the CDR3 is TGTGCCAGCAGTCCTTCGCTACAGGGCTACGAGCAGTACTTC. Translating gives CASSPSLQGYEQYF.

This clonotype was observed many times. The CDR3 DNA sequence: TGTGCCAGCAGCTTATTTGTGGGATCCCGGGAGACCCAGTACTTC. It encodes CASSLFVGSRETQYF. The V call is TRBV7-8, the J call TRBJ2-5; D uncertain. CDR3 length equals 15 residues. CDR1 and CDR2 from the germline V gene are SGHVS and FQNEAQ. The V gene lost 2 bases and the J gene lost 5 bases, with 15 bases spanning the gap. Together with reference TRBV7-8 and TRBJ2-5, the CDR3 gives the full variable domain: GAGVSQSPRYKVAKRGQDVALRCDPISGHVSLFWYQQALGQGPEFLTYFQNEAQLDKSGLPSDRFFAERPEGSVSTLKIQRTQQEDSAVYLCASSLFVGSRETQYFGPGTRLLVL.

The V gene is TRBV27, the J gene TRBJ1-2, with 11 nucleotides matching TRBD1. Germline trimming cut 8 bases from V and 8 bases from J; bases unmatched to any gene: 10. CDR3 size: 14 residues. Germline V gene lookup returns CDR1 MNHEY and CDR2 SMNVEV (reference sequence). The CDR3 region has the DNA TGTGCCAGCGGTAGGGACAGGGGGGCGGAGGGCTACACCTTC. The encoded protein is CASGRDRGAEGYTF.

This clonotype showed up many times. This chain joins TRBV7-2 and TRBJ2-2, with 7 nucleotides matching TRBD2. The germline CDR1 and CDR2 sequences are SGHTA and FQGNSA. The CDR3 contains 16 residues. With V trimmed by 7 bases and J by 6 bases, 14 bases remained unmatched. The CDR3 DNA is TGTGCCAGCACCTTCGAACCCGGGACTATTGCCGGGGAGCTGTTTTTT. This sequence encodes CASTFEPGTIAGELFF.

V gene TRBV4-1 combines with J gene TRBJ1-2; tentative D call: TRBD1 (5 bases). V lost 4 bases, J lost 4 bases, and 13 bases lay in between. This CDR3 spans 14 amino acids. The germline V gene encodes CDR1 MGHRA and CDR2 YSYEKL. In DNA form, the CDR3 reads TGCGCCAGCAGCCTAATCGACAGATTCTATGGCTACACCTTC. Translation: CASSLIDRFYGYTF.

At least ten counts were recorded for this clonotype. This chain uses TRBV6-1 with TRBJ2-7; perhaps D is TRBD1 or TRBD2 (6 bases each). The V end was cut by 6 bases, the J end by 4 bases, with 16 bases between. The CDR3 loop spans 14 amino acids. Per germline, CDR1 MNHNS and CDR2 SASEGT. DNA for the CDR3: TGTGCCAGCAGGACAGGAGAGGGGACTTACGAGCAGTACTTC. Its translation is CASRTGEGTYEQYF.

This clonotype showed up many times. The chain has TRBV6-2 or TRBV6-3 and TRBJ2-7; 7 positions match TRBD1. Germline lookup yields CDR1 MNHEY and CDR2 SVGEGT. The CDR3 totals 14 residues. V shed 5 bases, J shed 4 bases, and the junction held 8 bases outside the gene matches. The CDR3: CASSKTRGQYEQYF. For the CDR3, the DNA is TGTGCCAGCAGTAAAACGAGGGGACAGTACGAGCAGTACTTC.

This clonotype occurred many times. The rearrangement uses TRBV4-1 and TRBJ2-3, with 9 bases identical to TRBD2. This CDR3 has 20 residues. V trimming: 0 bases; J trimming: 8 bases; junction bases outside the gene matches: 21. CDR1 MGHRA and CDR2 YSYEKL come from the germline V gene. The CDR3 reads CASSQESGAGGRSHSGTQYF. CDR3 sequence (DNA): TGCGCCAGCAGCCAAGAGAGCGGGGCGGGGGGGCGGTCCCACAGTGGTACGCAGTATTTT.

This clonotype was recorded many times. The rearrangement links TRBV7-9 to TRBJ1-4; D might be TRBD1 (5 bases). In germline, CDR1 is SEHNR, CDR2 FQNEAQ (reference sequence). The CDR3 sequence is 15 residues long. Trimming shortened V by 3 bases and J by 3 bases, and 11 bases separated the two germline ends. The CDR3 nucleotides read TGTGCCAGCAGCTTCGCAGGGAACGCTAATGAAAAACTGTTTTTT. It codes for CASSFAGNANEKLFF.

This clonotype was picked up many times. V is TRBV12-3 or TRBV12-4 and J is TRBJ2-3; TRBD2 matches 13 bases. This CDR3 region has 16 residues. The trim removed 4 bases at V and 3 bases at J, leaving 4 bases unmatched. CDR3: CASSSGLAGVTDTQYF. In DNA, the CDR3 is TGTGCCAGCAGTTCCGGACTAGCGGGGGTTACAGATACGCAGTATTTT.

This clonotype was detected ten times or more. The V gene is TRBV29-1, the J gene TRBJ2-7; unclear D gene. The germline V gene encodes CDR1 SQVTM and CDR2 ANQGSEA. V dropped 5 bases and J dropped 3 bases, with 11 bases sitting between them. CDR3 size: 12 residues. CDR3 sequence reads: CSVSGRFYEQYF. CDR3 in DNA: TGCAGCGTTTCAGGACGGTTCTACGAGCAGTACTTC.

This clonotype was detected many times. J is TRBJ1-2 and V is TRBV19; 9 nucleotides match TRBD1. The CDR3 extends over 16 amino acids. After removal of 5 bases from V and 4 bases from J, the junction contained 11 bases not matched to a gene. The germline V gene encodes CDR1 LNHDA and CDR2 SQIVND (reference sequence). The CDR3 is CASSFQTGTGTYGYTF. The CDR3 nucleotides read TGTGCCAGTAGTTTCCAAACCGGGACAGGGACCTATGGCTACACCTTC.

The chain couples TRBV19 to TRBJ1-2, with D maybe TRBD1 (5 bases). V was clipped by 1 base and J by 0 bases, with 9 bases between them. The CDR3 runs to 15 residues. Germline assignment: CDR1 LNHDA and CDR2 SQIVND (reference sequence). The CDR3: CASSIAGEANYGYTF. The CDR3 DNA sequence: TGTGCCAGTAGTATAGCGGGGGAAGCTAACTATGGCTACACCTTC.

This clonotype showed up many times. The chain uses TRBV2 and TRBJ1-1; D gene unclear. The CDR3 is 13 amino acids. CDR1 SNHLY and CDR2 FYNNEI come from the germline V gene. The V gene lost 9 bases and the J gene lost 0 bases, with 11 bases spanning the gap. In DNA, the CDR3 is TGTGCCAGTCAAGGTCTGATGAACACTGAAGCTTTCTTT. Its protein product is CASQGLMNTEAFF.

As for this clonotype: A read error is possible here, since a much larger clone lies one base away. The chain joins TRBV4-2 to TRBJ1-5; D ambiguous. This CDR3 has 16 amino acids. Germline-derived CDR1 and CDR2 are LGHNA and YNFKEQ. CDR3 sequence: CASSPYSSASSQPQHF. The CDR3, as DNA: TGTGCCAGCAGCCCCTACAGTTCAGCTAGCAGTCAGCCCCAGCATTTT.

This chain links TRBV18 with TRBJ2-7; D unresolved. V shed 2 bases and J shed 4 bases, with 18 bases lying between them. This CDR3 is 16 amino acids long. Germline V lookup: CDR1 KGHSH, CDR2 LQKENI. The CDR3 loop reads CASSPTVHGFGYEQYF. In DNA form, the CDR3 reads TGTGCCAGCTCACCAACAGTACATGGATTCGGGTACGAGCAGTACTTC.

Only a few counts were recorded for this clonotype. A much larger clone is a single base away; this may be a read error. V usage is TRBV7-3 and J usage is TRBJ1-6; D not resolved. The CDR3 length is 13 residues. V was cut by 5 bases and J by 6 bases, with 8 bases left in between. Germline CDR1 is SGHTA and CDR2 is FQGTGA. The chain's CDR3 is CASSLLANSPLHF. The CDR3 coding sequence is TGTGCCAGCAGCCTACTGGCTAATTCACCCCTCCACTTT.

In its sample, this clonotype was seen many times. The CDR3 here is CASSFAGHGELFF. Written as DNA, the CDR3 is TGTGCCAGCAGCTTCGCCGGGCACGGGGAGCTGTTTTTT. The V and J genes are TRBV11-2 and TRBJ2-2; D ambiguous. The CDR3 totals 13 residues. V lost 3 bases to trimming and J lost 7 bases, with 9 bases between them. Germline V gene data show CDR1 as SGHAT and CDR2 as FQNNGV.

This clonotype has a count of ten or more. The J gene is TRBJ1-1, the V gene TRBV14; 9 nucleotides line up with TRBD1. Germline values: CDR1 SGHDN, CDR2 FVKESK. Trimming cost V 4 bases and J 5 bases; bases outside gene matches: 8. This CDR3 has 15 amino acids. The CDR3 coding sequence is TGTGCCAGCAGCCTCAACAGGGGGCAAGTAACTGAAGCTTTCTTT. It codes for CASSLNRGQVTEAFF.

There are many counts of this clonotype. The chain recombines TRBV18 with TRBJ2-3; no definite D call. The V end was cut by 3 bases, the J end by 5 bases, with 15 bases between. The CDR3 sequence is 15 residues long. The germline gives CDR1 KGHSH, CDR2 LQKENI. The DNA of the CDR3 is TGTGCCAGCTCACCCCCAGGCGCCTCACAAGATACGCAGTATTTT. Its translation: CASSPPGASQDTQYF.

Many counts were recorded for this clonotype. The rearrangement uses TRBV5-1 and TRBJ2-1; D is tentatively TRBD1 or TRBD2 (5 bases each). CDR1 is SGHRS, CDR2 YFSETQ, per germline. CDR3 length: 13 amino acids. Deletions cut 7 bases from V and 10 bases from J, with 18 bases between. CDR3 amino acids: CASARQQEAEQFF. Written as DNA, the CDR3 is TGCGCCAGCGCTAGACAGCAGGAGGCGGAGCAGTTCTTC.

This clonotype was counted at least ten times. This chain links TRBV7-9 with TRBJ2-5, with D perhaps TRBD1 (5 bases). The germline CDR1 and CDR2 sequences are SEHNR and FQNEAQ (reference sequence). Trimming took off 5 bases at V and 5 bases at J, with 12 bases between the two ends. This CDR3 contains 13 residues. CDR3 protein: CASSPQGWETQYF. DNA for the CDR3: TGTGCCAGCAGCCCTCAGGGATGGGAGACCCAGTACTTC.

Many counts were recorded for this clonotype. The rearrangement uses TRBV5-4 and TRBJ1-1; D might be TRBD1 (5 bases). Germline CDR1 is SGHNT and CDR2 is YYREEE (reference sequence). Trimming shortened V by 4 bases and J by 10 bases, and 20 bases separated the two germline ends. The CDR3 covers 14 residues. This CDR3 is CASSDGAVRRGAFF. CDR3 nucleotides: TGTGCCAGCAGCGACGGGGCTGTTAGACGAGGAGCTTTCTTT.

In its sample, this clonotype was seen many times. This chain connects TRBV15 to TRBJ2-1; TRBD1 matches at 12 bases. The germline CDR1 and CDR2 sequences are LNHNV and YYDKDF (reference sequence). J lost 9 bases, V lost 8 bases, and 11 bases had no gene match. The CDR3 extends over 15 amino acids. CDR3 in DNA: TGTGCCACCGGGTTACCGGGACAGGGGGCTCGTGAGCAGTTCTTC. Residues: CATGLPGQGAREQFF.

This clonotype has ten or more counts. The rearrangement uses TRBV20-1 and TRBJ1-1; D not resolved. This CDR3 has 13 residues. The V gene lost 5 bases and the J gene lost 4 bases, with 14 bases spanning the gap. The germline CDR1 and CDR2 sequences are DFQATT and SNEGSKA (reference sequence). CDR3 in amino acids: CSAGSWEGTEAFF. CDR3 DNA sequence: TGCAGTGCTGGGAGTTGGGAGGGCACTGAAGCTTTCTTT.